The 8 T cell receptor beta chains given below trace back to one sample, sequenced in a study of T cell responses to AZD1222 COVID-19 vaccine. TCRdb's copy holds only in-frame clones and misses some; the assay was immunoSEQ multiplex PCR. The profile covers some 130,000 clones, with 93% appearing a single time and 4.5% to 6% taken by the ten largest. This material consisted of peripheral blood, taken on day 0 of AZD1222 vaccination. These receptors originate from an adult in good health.

This chain uses TRBV19 with TRBJ2-3; D not resolved. The CDR3 loop spans 15 amino acids. The V gene lost 3 bases and the J gene lost 2 bases, with 12 bases spanning the gap. The germline CDR1 and CDR2 sequences are LNHDA and SQIVND (reference sequence). The CDR3 nucleotides read TGTGCCAGTAGTATCACTGAAACTTACACAGATACGCAGTATTTT. Amino acids: CASSITETYTDTQYF. Using reference TRBV19 and TRBJ2-3 for the parts outside the CDR3, the full variable domain is DGGITQSPKYLFRKEGQNVTLSCEQNLNHDAMYWYRQDPGQGLRLIYYSQIVNDFQKGDIAEGYSVSREKKESFPLTVTSAQKNPTAFYLCASSITETYTDTQYFGPGTRLTVL.

The chain is built from TRBV21-1 and TRBJ2-5; the table's D call, TRBD1, has no DNA check behind it. TRBV21-1 is a listed pseudogene. The CDR3 is 13 residues long. DNA for the CDR3: TGTGCCAGCAGCAACAGGGCAGGGGAGACCCAGTACTTC. Its protein is CASSNRAGETQYF.

The J gene is TRBJ1-2, the V gene TRBV30; D gene uncertain. V dropped 4 bases and J dropped 7 bases, with 19 bases sitting between them. The CDR3 length is 14 residues. Per the germline V gene, CDR1 is GTSNPN and CDR2 is SVGIG (reference sequence). CDR3 protein: CAWKFPGRNPGYTF. The CDR3 DNA is TGTGCCTGGAAATTTCCTGGCAGGAACCCTGGCTACACCTTC.

The chain couples TRBV10-3 to TRBJ1-1, with TRBD1 as a possible D gene (5 bases). Germline CDR1 is ENHRY and CDR2 is SYGVKD. This CDR3 region has 13 residues. Trimming removed 10 bases at V and 5 bases at J, with 17 bases between. In DNA, the CDR3 is TGTGCCAGTCTTCAGGGTAGGGAGACTGAAGCTTTCTTT. It specifies CASLQGRETEAFF.

J is TRBJ2-7 and V is TRBV19, with D perhaps being TRBD1 or TRBD2 (5 bases each). The CDR3 totals 14 residues. In germline, CDR1 is LNHDA, CDR2 SQIVND (reference sequence). V gave up 6 bases and J gave up 4 bases, with 16 bases separating them. The CDR3 is CASRGDSLGYEQYF. CDR3 nucleotide sequence: TGTGCCAGTAGGGGAGACAGCCTAGGATACGAGCAGTACTTC. Full variable domain (missing parts from reference TRBV19 and TRBJ2-7): DGGITQSPKYLFRKEGQNVTLSCEQNLNHDAMYWYRQDPGQGLRLIYYSQIVNDFQKGDIAEGYSVSREKKESFPLTVTSAQKNPTAFYLCASRGDSLGYEQYFGPGTRLTVT.

The chain joins TRBV6-2 or TRBV6-3 to TRBJ2-2; 13 nucleotides agree with TRBD2. Germline V CDR1 and CDR2: MNHEY, SVGEGT. V dropped 4 bases and J dropped 6; count of bases not matched to a gene: 5. The CDR3 is made up of 16 amino acids. DNA of the CDR3: TGTGCCAGCAGTTCCCCACTAGCGGGAGGGGCCGGGGAGCTGTTTTTT. It is translated as CASSSPLAGGAGELFF.

This clone was recorded only once. V and J are TRBV28 and TRBJ2-7; D is uncertain. V lost 7 bases and J 6 bases, leaving 19 bases between the germline ends. The CDR3 consists of 14 residues. Germline V gene sequence: CDR1 MDHEN, CDR2 SYDVKM. The CDR3 here is CASNTNDRSFEQYF. The CDR3 DNA is TGTGCCAGCAATACTAATGACCGGTCATTCGAGCAGTACTTC.

V usage is TRBV27 and J usage is TRBJ2-1; possible D gene TRBD2, 5 bases. With 4 bases removed from V and 2 bases from J, the gap between germline ends came to 15 bases. CDR3 length: 16 amino acids. Germline CDR1 is MNHEY and CDR2 is SMNVEV (reference sequence). The CDR3 loop reads CASSSPKGATYNEQFF. The CDR3 DNA reads as TGTGCCAGCAGTTCCCCTAAGGGAGCCACCTACAATGAGCAGTTCTTC.